The 9 T cell receptor beta chains below come from one sample, sequenced in a study of shared clonotypes between healthy human individuals. Repertoires were generated with immunoSEQ multiplex PCR, while TCRdb's copy carries only in-frame clones and drops some. The sample shows a few hundred thousand clones, roughly 72% of them seen only once. Sequencing input: PBMCs. These receptors were taken from a woman in her thirties or forties in good health. Some clones in this sample may be carry-over from other donors' samples.

The CDR3 sequence: CASRRGQVQETQYF. CDR3 sequence (DNA): TGCGCCAGCAGGCGAGGACAGGTACAAGAGACCCAGTACTTC. The chain combines TRBV10-2 with TRBJ2-5; 7 bases align to TRBD1. CDR1 and CDR2 (germline): WSHSY, SAAADI. The V segment lost 6 bases and the J segment 2 bases; nucleotides outside the gene matches: 6. The CDR3 loop spans 14 amino acids.

This clone appeared a few times. The V call is TRBV30, the J call TRBJ1-4; D not certain. The V gene's germline CDR1 is GTSNPN and CDR2 SVGIG (reference sequence). Trimming took 0 bases from V and 4 from J, leaving 15 bases between them. This CDR3 comprises 16 residues. In DNA, the CDR3 is TGTGCCTGGAGTGTACGGTCCGGACTCAGTAATGAAAAACTGTTTTTT. Translating gives CAWSVRSGLSNEKLFF.

Regarding this clone: The junction shows a germline mismatch at one end, possibly a read error. CDR3 sequence (DNA): TGTGCCAGCACCTTACACAGTATTTCCCACCAAGAGACCCAGTACTTC. Translation gives CASTLHSISHQETQYF. The genes are TRBV7-8 and TRBJ2-5; D unclear. The CDR3 runs to 16 residues. The V gene's germline CDR1 is SGHVS and CDR2 FQNEAQ.

The chain couples TRBV7-2 to TRBJ2-7, with TRBD2 matching 7 bases. The length of the CDR3 is 15 residues. V gave up 5 bases and J gave up 5 bases; unmatched junction bases: 12. Germline CDR1 reads SGHTA; CDR2 reads FQGNSA. The CDR3 coding sequence is TGTGCCAGCAGCCTGAAGGGCGGGAGCGGCCACGAGCAGTACTTC. This translates into CASSLKGGSGHEQYF.

The sample holds many counts of this clone. This chain uses TRBV4-2 with TRBJ1-5; D is uncertain. This CDR3 has 15 residues. CDR1 is LGHNA and CDR2 is YNFKEQ in the germline V gene. V lost 5 bases, J lost 0 bases, and 11 bases lay in between. The CDR3 nucleotides are TGTGCCAGCAGCTTAGGAGGAGATAGCAATCAGCCCCAGCATTTT. Translating it yields CASSLGGDSNQPQHF.

The chain carries TRBV10-1 and TRBJ2-3; 8 nucleotides match TRBD2. Per germline, CDR1 WNHNN and CDR2 SYGVQD (reference sequence). V trimming: 9 bases; J trimming: 3 bases; junction bases outside the gene matches: 14. There are 16 residues in the CDR3. The CDR3, as DNA: TGCGCCAGGGGGGGATTAGCGGGAACTAAAACAGATACGCAGTATTTT. Its translation is CARGGLAGTKTDTQYF.

With regard to this clone: A far larger clone lies a single base away; this is likely a read error. The genes are TRBV4-2 and TRBJ1-1; D perhaps matches TRBD1 (6 bases). V gave up 1 base and J gave up 6 bases, with 18 bases separating them. The germline CDR1 and CDR2 sequences are LGHNA and YNFKEQ. The CDR3 covers 16 residues. CDR3 sequence reads: CASSQGDTHTNAEAFF. DNA for the CDR3: TGTGCCAGCAGCCAAGGGGACACTCACACCAACGCTGAAGCTTTCTTT.

V is TRBV7-2 and J is TRBJ2-7; tentatively, D is TRBD2 (6 bases). There are 15 residues in the CDR3. CDR1 and CDR2 from the germline V gene are SGHTA and FQGNSA. Trimming took off 5 bases at V and 3 bases at J, with 17 bases between the two ends. CDR3 amino acids: CASSPRGTRGYEQYF. The CDR3 region has the DNA TGTGCCAGCAGCCCCCGGGGGACGAGGGGCTACGAGCAGTACTTC.

The rearrangement uses TRBV5-5 and TRBJ1-1, with a weak D call TRBD1 (5 bases). Looked up from germline, CDR1 is SGHKS and CDR2 is YYEKEE (reference sequence). The CDR3 has 14 residues. V dropped 4 bases and J dropped 1 base, with 11 bases sitting between them. This CDR3 reads CASSNTGGNTEAFF. Here the CDR3 DNA reads TGTGCCAGCAGCAATACGGGGGGGAACACTGAAGCTTTCTTT.